In its sample, the clone carrying this T cell receptor (beta chain) was seen a few times. Patients with a history of autoimmune disease or on systemic immunosuppression were excluded. The V segment lost 1 base and the J segment 2 bases; nucleotides outside the gene matches: 2. The CDR3 has 15 amino acids. Germline lookup yields CDR1 LNHDA and CDR2 SQIVND (reference sequence). Method: immunoSEQ multiplex PCR; TCRdb's copy keeps in-frame clones and lacks some. Altogether about 100,000 clones are present, about nine tenths being singletons, with the ten largest covering about 0.31%. This record belongs to a study of OX40 agonist ivuxolimab in advanced cancers. About the study: Subjects had a mean age of approximately 60 years, with a range of 23 to 79; more than 70% were male. Eligibility rules accepted prior anti-PD-1, anti-PD-L1 or anti-CTLA-4 therapy, and 40% had some. Two patients with cutaneous melanoma and one with hepatocellular carcinoma, three in total, showed partial responses.

The sequencing used CD4+ or CD8+ T cells sorted from blood, collected in a trial of the OX40 agonist ivuxolimab. This TCR was sampled from an adult with an advanced solid tumor such as melanoma, head and neck, liver or kidney cancer. This chain joins TRBV19 and TRBJ2-7; TRBD2 agrees at 10 bases. The CDR3: CASSIGAGGPYEQYF. In nucleotides, the CDR3 is TGTGCCAGTAGTATAGGAGCGGGAGGGCCCTACGAGCAGTACTTC.